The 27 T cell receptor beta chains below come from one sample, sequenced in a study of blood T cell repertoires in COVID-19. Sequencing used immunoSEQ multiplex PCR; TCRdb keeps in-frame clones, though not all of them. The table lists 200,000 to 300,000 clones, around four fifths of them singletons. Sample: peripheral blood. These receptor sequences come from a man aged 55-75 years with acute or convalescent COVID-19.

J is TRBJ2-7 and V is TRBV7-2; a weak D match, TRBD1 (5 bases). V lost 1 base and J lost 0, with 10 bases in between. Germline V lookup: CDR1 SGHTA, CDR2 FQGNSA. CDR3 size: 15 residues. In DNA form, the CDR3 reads TGTGCCAGCAGCTTAGTCTGGGGCAACTCCTACGAGCAGTACTTC. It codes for CASSLVWGNSYEQYF.

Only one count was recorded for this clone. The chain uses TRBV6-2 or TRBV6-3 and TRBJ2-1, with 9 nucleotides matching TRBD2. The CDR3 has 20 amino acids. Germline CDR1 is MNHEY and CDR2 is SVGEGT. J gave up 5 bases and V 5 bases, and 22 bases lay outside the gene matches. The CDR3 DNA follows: TGTGCCAGCAGTACGAGTTTTCCATCAAGGCGGGAGGGCTTTAACAATGAGCAGTTCTTC. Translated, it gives CASSTSFPSRREGFNNEQFF.

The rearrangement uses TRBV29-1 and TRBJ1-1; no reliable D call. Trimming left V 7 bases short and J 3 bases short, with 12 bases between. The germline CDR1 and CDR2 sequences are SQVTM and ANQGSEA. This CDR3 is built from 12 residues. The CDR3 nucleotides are TGCAGCGGCCGTTCGGGTGACACTGAAGCTTTCTTT. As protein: CSGRSGDTEAFF.

The CDR3 region is CASSLGVRPQETQYF. The DNA for the CDR3 is TGTGCCAGCAGCTTAGGTGTCAGGCCTCAAGAGACCCAGTACTTC. This chain joins TRBV11-3 and TRBJ2-5; D remains unclear. Between the trimmed V and J ends, which lost 1 base and 2 bases, there was a span of 11 bases. Per germline, CDR1 SGHNT and CDR2 YENEEA. This CDR3 has 15 amino acids.

The CDR3 sequence is CASSTHRGRVTDTQYF. CDR3 nucleotide sequence: TGTGCCAGTAGTACCCACAGGGGGCGGGTCACAGATACGCAGTATTTT. This rearrangement joins TRBV19 to TRBJ2-3; 9 positions match TRBD1. The CDR3 covers 16 residues. The germline gives CDR1 LNHDA, CDR2 SQIVND (reference sequence). Germline trimming cut 4 bases from V and 2 bases from J; bases unmatched to any gene: 7. The complete variable domain, with remaining parts taken from reference TRBV19 and TRBJ2-3, reads DGGITQSPKYLFRKEGQNVTLSCEQNLNHDAMYWYRQDPGQGLRLIYYSQIVNDFQKGDIAEGYSVSREKKESFPLTVTSAQKNPTAFYLCASSTHRGRVTDTQYFGPGTRLTVL.

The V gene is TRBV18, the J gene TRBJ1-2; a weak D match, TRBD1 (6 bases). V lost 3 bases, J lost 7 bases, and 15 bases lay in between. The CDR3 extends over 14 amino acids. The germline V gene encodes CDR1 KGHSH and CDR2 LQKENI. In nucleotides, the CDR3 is TGTGCCAGCTCACCTCCCCAGGGGACCGGTGGCTACACCTTC. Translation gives CASSPPQGTGGYTF.

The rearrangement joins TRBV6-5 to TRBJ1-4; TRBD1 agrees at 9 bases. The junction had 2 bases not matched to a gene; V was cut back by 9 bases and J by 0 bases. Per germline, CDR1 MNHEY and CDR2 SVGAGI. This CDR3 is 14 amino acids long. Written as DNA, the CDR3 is TGTGCCAGTAGGGACAGGGCAACTAATGAAAAACTGTTTTTT. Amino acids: CASRDRATNEKLFF.

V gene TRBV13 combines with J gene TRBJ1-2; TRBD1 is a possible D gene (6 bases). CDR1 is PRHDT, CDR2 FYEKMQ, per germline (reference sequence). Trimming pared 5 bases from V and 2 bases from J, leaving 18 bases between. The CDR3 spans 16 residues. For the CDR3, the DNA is TGTGCCAGCAGCCCTAGAAGACCCACAGGGAACTATGGCTACACCTTC. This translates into CASSPRRPTGNYGYTF.

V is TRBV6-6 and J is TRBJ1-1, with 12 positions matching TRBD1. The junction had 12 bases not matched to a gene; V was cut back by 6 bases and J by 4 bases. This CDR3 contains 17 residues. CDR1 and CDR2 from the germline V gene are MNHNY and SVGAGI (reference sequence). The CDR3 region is CASSRGGGTGGVTEAFF. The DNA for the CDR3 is TGTGCCAGCAGCCGAGGCGGGGGGACAGGGGGCGTCACTGAAGCTTTCTTT.

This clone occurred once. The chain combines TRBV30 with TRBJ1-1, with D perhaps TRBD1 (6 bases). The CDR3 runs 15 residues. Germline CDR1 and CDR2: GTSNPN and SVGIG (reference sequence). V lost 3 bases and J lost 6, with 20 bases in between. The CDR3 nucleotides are TGTGCCTGGAGCGACAATTTCCAGGGGCGCCCTGAAGCTTTCTTT. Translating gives CAWSDNFQGRPEAFF.

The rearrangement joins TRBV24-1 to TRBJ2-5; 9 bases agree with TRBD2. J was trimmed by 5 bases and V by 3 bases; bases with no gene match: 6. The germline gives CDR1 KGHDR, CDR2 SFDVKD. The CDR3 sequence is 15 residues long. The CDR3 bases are TGTGCCACCAGTGATCGGACTAGCGTAGAGGAGACCCAGTACTTC. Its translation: CATSDRTSVEETQYF.

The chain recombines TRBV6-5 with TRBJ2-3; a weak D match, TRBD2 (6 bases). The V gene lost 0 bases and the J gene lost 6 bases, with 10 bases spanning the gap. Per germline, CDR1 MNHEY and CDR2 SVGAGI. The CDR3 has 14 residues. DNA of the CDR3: TGTGCCAGCAGTTACTCTGGCGGGACGGATACGCAGTATTTT. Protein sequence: CASSYSGGTDTQYF.

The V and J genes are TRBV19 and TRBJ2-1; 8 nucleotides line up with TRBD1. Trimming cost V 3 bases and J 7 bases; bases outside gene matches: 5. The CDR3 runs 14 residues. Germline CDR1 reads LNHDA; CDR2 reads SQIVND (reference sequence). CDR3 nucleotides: TGTGCCAGTAGTATCGACAGGGGAGGAAATGAGCAGTTCTTC. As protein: CASSIDRGGNEQFF.

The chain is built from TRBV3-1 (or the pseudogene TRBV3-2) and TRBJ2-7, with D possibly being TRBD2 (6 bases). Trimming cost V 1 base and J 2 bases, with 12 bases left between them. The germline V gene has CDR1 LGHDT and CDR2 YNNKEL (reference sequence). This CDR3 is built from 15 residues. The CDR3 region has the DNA TGTGCCAGCAGCCAAGGGAGGGAAAGCGCCTACGAGCAGTACTTC. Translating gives CASSQGRESAYEQYF.

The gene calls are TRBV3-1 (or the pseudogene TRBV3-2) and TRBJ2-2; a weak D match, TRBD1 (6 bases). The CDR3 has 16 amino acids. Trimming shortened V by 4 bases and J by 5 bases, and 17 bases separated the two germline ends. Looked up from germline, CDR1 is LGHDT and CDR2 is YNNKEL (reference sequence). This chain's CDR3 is CASSPTGTLTTGELFF. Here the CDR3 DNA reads TGTGCCAGCAGCCCGACCGGGACACTAACGACCGGGGAGCTGTTTTTT.

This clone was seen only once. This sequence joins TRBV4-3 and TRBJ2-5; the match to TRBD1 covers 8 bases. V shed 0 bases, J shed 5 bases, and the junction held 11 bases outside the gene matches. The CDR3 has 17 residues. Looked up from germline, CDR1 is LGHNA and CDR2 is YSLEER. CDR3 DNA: TGCGCCAGCAGCCAAGAATGGGCCAGGGGGCCTGGGGAGACCCAGTACTTC. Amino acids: CASSQEWARGPGETQYF.

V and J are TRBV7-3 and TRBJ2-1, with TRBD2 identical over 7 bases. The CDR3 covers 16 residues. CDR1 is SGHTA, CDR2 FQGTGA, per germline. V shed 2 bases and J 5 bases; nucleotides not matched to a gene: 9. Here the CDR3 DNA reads TGTGCCAGCAGCTTATTCAGCGGGACGGGCAACAATGAGCAGTTCTTC. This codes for CASSLFSGTGNNEQFF.

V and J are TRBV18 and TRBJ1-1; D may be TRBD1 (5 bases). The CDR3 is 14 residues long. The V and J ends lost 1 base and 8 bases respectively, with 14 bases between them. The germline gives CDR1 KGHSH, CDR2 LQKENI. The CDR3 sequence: CASSPRRDGGEAFF. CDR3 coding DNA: TGTGCCAGCTCACCACGTCGGGACGGAGGGGAAGCTTTCTTT.

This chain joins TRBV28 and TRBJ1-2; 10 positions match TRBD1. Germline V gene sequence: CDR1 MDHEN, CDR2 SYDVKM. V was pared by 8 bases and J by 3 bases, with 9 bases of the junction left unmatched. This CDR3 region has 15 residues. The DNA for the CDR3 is TGTGCCAGCCGTGCCCGACAGGGGGCCTACTATGGCTACACCTTC. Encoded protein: CASRARQGAYYGYTF.

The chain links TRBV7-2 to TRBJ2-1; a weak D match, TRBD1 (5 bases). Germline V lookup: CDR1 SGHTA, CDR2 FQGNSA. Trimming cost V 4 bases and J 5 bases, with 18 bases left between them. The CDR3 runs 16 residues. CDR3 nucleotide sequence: TGTGCCAGCAGCTCCTACCCGGCAGGGCTCCACAATGAGCAGTTCTTC. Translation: CASSSYPAGLHNEQFF.

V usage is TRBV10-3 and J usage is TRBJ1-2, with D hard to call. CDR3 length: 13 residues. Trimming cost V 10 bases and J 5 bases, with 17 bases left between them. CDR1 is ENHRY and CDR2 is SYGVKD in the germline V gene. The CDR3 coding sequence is TGTGCCACCCTCAGGTCGCAGGATTATGGCTACACCTTC. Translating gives CATLRSQDYGYTF.

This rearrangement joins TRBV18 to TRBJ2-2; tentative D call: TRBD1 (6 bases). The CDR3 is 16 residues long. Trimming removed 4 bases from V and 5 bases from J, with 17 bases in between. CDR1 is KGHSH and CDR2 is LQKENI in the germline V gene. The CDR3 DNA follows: TGTGCCAGCTCACTAAGTGGGACAACAGTTACCGGGGAGCTGTTTTTT. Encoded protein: CASSLSGTTVTGELFF.

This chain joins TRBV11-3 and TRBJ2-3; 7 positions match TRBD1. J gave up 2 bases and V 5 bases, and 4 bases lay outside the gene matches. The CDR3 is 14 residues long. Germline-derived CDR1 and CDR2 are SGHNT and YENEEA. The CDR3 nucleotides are TGTGCCAGCAGCAAAGGGACAGCCACAGATACGCAGTATTTT. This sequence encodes CASSKGTATDTQYF. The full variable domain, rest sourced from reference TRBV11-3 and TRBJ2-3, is EAGVVQSPRYKIIEKKQPVAFWCNPISGHNTLYWYLQNLGQGPELLIRYENEEAVDDSQLPKDRFSAERLKGVDSTLKIQPAELGDSAVYLCASSKGTATDTQYFGPGTRLTVL.

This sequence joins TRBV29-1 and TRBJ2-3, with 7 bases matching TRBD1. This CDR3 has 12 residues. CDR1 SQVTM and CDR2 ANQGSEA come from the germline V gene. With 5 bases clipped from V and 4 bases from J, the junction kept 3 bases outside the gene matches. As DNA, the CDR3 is TGCAGCGTTCAGGGGGAAGCAGATACGCAGTATTTT. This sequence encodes CSVQGEADTQYF.

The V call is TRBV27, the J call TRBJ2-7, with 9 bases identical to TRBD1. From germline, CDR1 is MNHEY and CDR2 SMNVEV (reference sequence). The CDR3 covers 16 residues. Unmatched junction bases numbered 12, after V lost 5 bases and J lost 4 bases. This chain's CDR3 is CASSPTGGERIYEQYF. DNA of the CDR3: TGTGCCAGCAGTCCCACAGGGGGCGAAAGGATTTACGAGCAGTACTTC.

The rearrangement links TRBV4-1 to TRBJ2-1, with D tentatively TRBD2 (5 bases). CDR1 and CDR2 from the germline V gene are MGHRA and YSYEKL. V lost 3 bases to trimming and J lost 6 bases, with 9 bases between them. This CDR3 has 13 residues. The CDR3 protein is CASSQSRVNEQFF. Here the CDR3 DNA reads TGCGCCAGCAGCCAGTCGAGGGTCAATGAGCAGTTCTTC.

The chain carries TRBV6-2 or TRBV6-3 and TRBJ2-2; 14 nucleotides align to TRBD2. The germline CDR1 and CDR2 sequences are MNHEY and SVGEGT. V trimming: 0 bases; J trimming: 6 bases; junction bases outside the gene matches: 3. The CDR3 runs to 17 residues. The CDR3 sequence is CASSYSGLAGAAGELFF. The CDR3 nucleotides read TGTGCCAGCAGTTACTCGGGACTAGCGGGAGCGGCCGGGGAGCTGTTTTTT.